The 23 T cell receptor beta chains below all came from one sample that was sequenced in a study of CXCR3-negative and CXCR3-positive naive CD8 T cells. UMI-labeled TRB cDNA libraries were prepared by 5' RACE. For each CDR3 protein, TCRdb gives one entry from its re-call of the 5' RACE reads, without DNA. Reported are some 6,700 distinct CDR3 sequences; the ten largest clones contain over 1.3%. Source material: naive CXCR3- CD8+ T cells from blood. As for subset: CD45RO-CCR7+CD27+CD95- naive CD8+ T cells lacking CXCR3 (TNR3-). The origin of the receptors is a human donor in good health. Some clones in this sample may be carry-over from other donors' samples.

CDR3 region: CSAIGQGDIGQFF. The chain recombines TRBV29-1 with TRBJ2-1; the TCRdb D gene call, TRBD1, has no DNA to confirm it. CDR1 SQVTM and CDR2 ANQGSEA come from the germline V gene. The CDR3 runs to 13 residues.

Frequency places this clonotype as medium-sized (0.01 to 0.1%). The rearrangement joins TRBV6-5 to TRBJ2-3; TCRdb's assignment of TRBD1 cannot be checked, as there is no DNA. This CDR3 spans 16 amino acids. The germline gives CDR1 MNHEY, CDR2 SVGAGI. This chain's CDR3 is CASSSQTGGAVGTQYF.

This clonotype counts as medium-sized by frequency. This sequence joins TRBV29-1 and TRBJ2-1; without DNA, the TCRdb call of TRBD1 cannot be checked. The germline V gene encodes CDR1 SQVTM and CDR2 ANQGSEA. The CDR3 sequence is 13 residues long. CDR3 sequence reads: CSARGQGANEQFF.

This rearrangement joins TRBV18 to TRBJ2-3. There are 12 residues in the CDR3. Germline CDR1 KGHSH, CDR2 LQKENI. The CDR3 region is CASSPGTDTQYF.

V gene TRBV19 combines with J gene TRBJ2-7; TCRdb proposes TRBD2, but this gene call is untestable without DNA. CDR1 LNHDA and CDR2 SQIVND come from the germline V gene (reference sequence). The length of the CDR3 is 17 residues. CDR3 amino acids: CASSMGSGRSEPYEQYF.

This clonotype is medium-sized (0.01 to 0.1%) by frequency. The chain employs TRBV29-1 and TRBJ2-1; the D gene TCRdb calls, TRBD2, cannot be checked with no DNA. Germline V gene data show CDR1 as SQVTM and CDR2 as ANQGSEA. There are 17 residues in the CDR3. This CDR3 is CSVDALAVPSSYNEQFF.

The chain combines TRBV6-5 with TRBJ2-1; the TCRdb call, TRBD1, lacks DNA for checking. Germline CDR1 MNHEY, CDR2 SVGAGI. The CDR3 runs to 14 residues. This chain's CDR3 is CASSYGGGVNEQFF.

This clonotype is classed as medium-sized by frequency. J is TRBJ2-5 and V is TRBV14. The CDR3 contains 13 residues. Germline CDR1 reads SGHDN; CDR2 reads FVKESK. This CDR3 is CASSQVRRETQYF.

The V and J genes are TRBV29-1 and TRBJ1-2; TCRdb picks TRBD1, but there is no DNA to check that call. The CDR3 extends over 13 amino acids. Per germline, CDR1 SQVTM and CDR2 ANQGSEA. The CDR3 spells CSVVGGTNYGYTF. Full variable domain (missing parts from reference TRBV29-1 and TRBJ1-2): SAVISQKPSRDICQRGTSLTIQCQVDSQVTMMFWYRQQPGQSLTLIATANQGSEATYESGFVIDKFPISRPNLTFSTLTVSNMSPEDSSIYLCSVVGGTNYGYTFGSGTRLTVV.

The CDR3 sequence: CASSFPYTYEQYF. The genes are TRBV7-9 and TRBJ2-7. The CDR3 length is 13 residues. Germline CDR1 SEHNR, CDR2 FQNEAQ (reference sequence).

The chain uses TRBV2 and TRBJ2-3; TCRdb's D call of TRBD2 is untestable without DNA. The CDR3 runs 16 residues. The germline V gene has CDR1 SNHLY and CDR2 FYNNEI. The chain's CDR3 is CASSGELAGVPDTQYF.

This clonotype is called medium-sized based on its frequency. V is TRBV7-9 and J is TRBJ2-7. The CDR3 loop spans 12 amino acids. The germline gives CDR1 SEHNR, CDR2 FQNEAQ (reference sequence). This CDR3 reads CASSPGIDEQYF. The whole variable domain, remainder taken from reference TRBV7-9 and TRBJ2-7, is DTGVSQNPRHKITKRGQNVTFRCDPISEHNRLYWYRQTLGQGPEFLTYFQNEAQLEKSRLLSDRFSAERPKGSFSTLEIQRTEQGDSAMYLCASSPGIDEQYFGPGTRLTVT.

The V and J genes are TRBV4-1 and TRBJ1-1. The CDR3 spans 13 residues. CDR1 and CDR2 (germline): MGHRA, YSYEKL. The CDR3 sequence is CASSQDRETEAFF.

Frequency places this clonotype as medium-sized (0.01 to 0.1%). The rearrangement links TRBV7-9 to TRBJ2-1. The CDR3 sequence is 12 residues long. Germline loops: CDR1 SEHNR, CDR2 FQNEAQ (reference sequence). The CDR3 loop reads CASSLVYNEQFF.

In terms of frequency, this clonotype is medium-sized (0.01 to 0.1%). J is TRBJ2-1 and V is TRBV7-2; the TCRdb D gene call, TRBD1, has no DNA to confirm it. The CDR3 length is 14 residues. The germline V gene has CDR1 SGHTA and CDR2 FQGNSA. The CDR3 protein is CASRWGASYNEQFF.

This sequence joins TRBV7-6 and TRBJ2-3; TCRdb selects TRBD1, and the lack of DNA leaves this call unchecked. From germline, CDR1 is SGHVS and CDR2 FNYEAQ. This CDR3 has 15 residues. CDR3 residues: CASSLEGDNTDTQYF.

V and J are TRBV19 and TRBJ2-6; as DNA is missing, the TRBD1 call by TCRdb cannot be tested. The germline V gene has CDR1 LNHDA and CDR2 SQIVND (reference sequence). The CDR3 sequence is 18 residues long. CDR3 residues: CASSIFGQGATGANVLTF.

The chain uses TRBV27 and TRBJ1-1; with no DNA, the TCRdb D assignment of TRBD1 cannot be verified. The germline CDR1 and CDR2 sequences are MNHEY and SMNVEV (reference sequence). The CDR3 is 13 residues long. The CDR3 sequence is CASSPRGITEAFF.

This clonotype ranks as medium-sized in terms of frequency. The J gene is TRBJ1-1, the V gene TRBV4-1. Germline CDR1 and CDR2: MGHRA and YSYEKL. The CDR3 is 15 residues long. The CDR3 sequence: CASSQGGDMNTEAFF.

V gene TRBV7-8 combines with J gene TRBJ2-1; TCRdb lists TRBD2, though no DNA is available to test this call. Germline V gives CDR1 SGHVS, CDR2 FQNEAQ. This CDR3 is built from 15 residues. CDR3: CASSLVAGLYNEQFF.

The chain joins TRBV14 to TRBJ2-1; without DNA, the TCRdb call of TRBD2 cannot be checked. The CDR3 length is 15 residues. CDR1 is SGHDN and CDR2 is FVKESK in the germline V gene. CDR3 sequence reads: CASSQGLAFWNEQFF.

The chain carries TRBV13 and TRBJ1-1; no DNA is available, so the TRBD1 call from TCRdb remains unchecked. Germline V gene sequence: CDR1 PRHDT, CDR2 FYEKMQ (reference sequence). This CDR3 is built from 14 residues. CDR3 sequence reads: CASSLGTTGTEAFF.

This clonotype is classed as medium-sized by frequency. The V and J genes are TRBV29-1 and TRBJ2-1; TCRdb gives TRBD2 as the D gene, but with no DNA this cannot be confirmed. The length of the CDR3 is 16 residues. Germline V gene data show CDR1 as SQVTM and CDR2 as ANQGSEA. CDR3 sequence reads: CSVQGGEAVVYNEQFF.